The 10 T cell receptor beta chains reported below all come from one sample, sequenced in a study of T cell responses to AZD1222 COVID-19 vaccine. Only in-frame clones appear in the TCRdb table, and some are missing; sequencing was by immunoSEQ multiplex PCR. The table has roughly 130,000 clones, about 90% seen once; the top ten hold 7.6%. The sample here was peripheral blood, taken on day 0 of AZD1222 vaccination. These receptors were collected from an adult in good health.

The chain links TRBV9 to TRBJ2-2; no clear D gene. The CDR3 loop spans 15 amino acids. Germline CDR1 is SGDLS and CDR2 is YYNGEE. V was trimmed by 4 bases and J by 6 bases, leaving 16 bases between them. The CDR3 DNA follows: TGTGCCAGCAGCCCCAGCGCCTATGGGTCCGGGGAGCTGTTTTTT. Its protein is CASSPSAYGSGELFF.

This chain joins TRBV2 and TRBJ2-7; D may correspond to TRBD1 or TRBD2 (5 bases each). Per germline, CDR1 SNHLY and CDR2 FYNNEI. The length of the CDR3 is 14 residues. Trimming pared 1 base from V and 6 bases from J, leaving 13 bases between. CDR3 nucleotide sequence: TGTGCCAGCAGTGAAGGTCGAGGGGATCCCGAGCAGTACTTC. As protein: CASSEGRGDPEQYF.

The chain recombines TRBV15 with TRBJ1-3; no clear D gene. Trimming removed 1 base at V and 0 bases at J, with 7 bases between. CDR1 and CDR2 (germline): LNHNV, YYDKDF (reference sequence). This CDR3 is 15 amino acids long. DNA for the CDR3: TGTGCCACCAGCAGAGTAAGGTTCTCTGGAAACACCATATATTTT. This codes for CATSRVRFSGNTIYF.

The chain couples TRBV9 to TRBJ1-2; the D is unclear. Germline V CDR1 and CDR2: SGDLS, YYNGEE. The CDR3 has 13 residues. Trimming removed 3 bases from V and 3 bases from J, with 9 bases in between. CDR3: CASSEATDYGYTF. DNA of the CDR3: TGTGCCAGCAGCGAAGCGACGGACTATGGCTACACCTTC.

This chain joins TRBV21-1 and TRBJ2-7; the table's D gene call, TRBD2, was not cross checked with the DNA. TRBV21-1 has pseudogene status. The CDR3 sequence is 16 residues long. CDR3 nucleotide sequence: TGTGCCAGCAGCAAACCCGCCGGGCTAGCAGCTTACGAGCAGTACTTC. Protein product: CASSKPAGLAAYEQYF.

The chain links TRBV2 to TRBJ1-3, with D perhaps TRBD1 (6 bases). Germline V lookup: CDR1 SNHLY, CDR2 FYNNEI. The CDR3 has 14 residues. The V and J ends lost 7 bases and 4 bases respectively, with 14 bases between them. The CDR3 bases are TGTGCCAGCAAGGCACAGGGTAGAGGAAACACCATATATTTT. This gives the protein CASKAQGRGNTIYF.

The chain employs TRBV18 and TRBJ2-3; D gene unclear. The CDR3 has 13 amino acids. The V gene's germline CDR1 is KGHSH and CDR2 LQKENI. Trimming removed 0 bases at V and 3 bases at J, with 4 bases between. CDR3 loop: CASSPPATDTQYF. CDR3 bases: TGTGCCAGCTCACCACCGGCAACAGATACGCAGTATTTT.

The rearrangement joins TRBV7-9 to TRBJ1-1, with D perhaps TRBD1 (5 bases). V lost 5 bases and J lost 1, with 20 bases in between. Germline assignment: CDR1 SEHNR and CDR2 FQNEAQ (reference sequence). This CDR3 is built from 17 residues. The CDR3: CASSVQRPRRGNTEAFF. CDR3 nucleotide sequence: TGTGCCAGCAGCGTACAAAGACCCCGGAGGGGGAACACTGAAGCTTTCTTT. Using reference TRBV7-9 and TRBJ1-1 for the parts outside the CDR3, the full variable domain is DTGVSQNPRHKITKRGQNVTFRCDPISEHNRLYWYRQTLGQGPEFLTYFQNEAQLEKSRLLSDRFSAERPKGSFSTLEIQRTEQGDSAMYLCASSVQRPRRGNTEAFFGQGTRLTVV.

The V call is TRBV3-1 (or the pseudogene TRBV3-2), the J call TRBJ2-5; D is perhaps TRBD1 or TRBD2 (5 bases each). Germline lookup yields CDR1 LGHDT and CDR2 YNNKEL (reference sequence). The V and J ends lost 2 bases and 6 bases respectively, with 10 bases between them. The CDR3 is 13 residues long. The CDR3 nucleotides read TGTGCCAGCAGCCAATGGGACCGTAAGACCCAGTACTTC. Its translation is CASSQWDRKTQYF.

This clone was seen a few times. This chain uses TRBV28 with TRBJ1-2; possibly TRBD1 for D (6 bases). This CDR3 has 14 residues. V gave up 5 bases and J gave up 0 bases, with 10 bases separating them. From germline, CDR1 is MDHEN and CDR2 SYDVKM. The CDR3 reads CASSPTGSNYGYTF. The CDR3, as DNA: TGTGCCAGCAGTCCGACAGGCTCTAACTATGGCTACACCTTC.